This T cell receptor (beta chain) was recorded in a study of response to subunit inactivated influenza vaccine. The CDR3 sequence is 13 residues long. Trimming took 11 bases from V and 0 from J, leaving 13 bases between them. Each CDR3 protein is one row after TCRdb ran MiXCR on the RT-PCR reads. The repertoire holds 500,000 to 550,000 distinct CDR3 sequences, with approximately 7.7% as singletons. Study-wide results and caveats: With each seasonal influenza vaccination, the authors suggested, few new T cells are recruited.

This clonotype came up many times. What it binds is unknown. The source of this sequence is a man between 50 and 69 years old who received an inactivated influenza vaccine. V is TRBV12-3 or TRBV12-4 and J is TRBJ1-1; perhaps TRBD1 as D (5 bases). This specimen consisted of PBMCs from blood, obtained around 25 months after vaccination. The CDR3 spells CAYRDGMNTEAFF. DNA of the CDR3: TGTGCCTATAGGGACGGCATGAACACTGAAGCTTTCTTT.